The 17 T cell receptor beta chains reported below all come from one sample, sequenced in a study of CD8 T cells in ankylosing spondylitis. Each CDR3 protein is one row after TCRdb ran MiXCR on the 5' RACE reads. The table has approximately 9,400 distinct CDR3 sequences, about 3.9% seen once. Input material: blood, either unsorted or a sorted T cell fraction (not recorded which). These receptors came from a female donor with ankylosing spondylitis or in good health (not recorded which).

By its share, this clonotype is medium-sized (0.01 to 0.1%). The chain is built from TRBV9 and TRBJ1-2; D is perhaps TRBD1 (5 bases). The length of the CDR3 is 15 residues. V was shortened by 4 bases and J by 0 bases, with 13 bases between the two germline ends. Germline CDR1 is SGDLS and CDR2 is YYNGEE. The CDR3 nucleotides read TGTGCCAGCAGCATCGACAGTTCCACTAACTATGGCTACACCTTC. Its translation is CASSIDSSTNYGYTF.

In this sample, this clonotype turned up many times. The chain recombines TRBV9 with TRBJ1-5; TRBD1 agrees at 7 bases. V lost 4 bases to trimming and J lost 0 bases; unmatched junction nucleotides: 4. The CDR3 has 15 amino acids. The V gene's germline CDR1 is SGDLS and CDR2 YYNGEE. CDR3 DNA sequence: TGTGCCAGCAGCCAGGGACAGAATAGCAATCAGCCCCAGCATTTT. This translates into CASSQGQNSNQPQHF.

Judged by abundance, this clonotype is medium-sized (0.01 to 0.1%). This chain joins TRBV9 and TRBJ2-1, with TRBD1 matching over 7 bases. V trimming: 3 bases; J trimming: 3 bases; junction bases outside the gene matches: 6. The CDR3 has 15 residues. Germline assignment: CDR1 SGDLS and CDR2 YYNGEE. As DNA, the CDR3 is TGTGCCAGCAGCGCAACAGGGGCGGGCTACAATGAGCAGTTCTTC. Its protein product is CASSATGAGYNEQFF.

In its sample, this clonotype was seen many times. This chain uses TRBV9 with TRBJ1-5, with D uncertain. The length of the CDR3 is 14 residues. Germline CDR1 SGDLS, CDR2 YYNGEE. V lost 3 bases to trimming and J lost 2 bases, with 9 bases between them. The CDR3 DNA reads TGTGCCAGCAGCGGGGCTTTGGGCAATCAGCCCCAGCATTTT. Residues: CASSGALGNQPQHF. Using reference TRBV9 and TRBJ1-5 for the parts outside the CDR3, the full variable domain is DSGVTQTPKHLITATGQRVTLRCSPRSGDLSVYWYQQSLDQGLQFLIQYYNGEERAKGNILERFSAQQFPDLHSELNLSSLELGDSALYFCASSGALGNQPQHFGDGTRLSIL.

This clonotype occurred many times. V and J are TRBV9 and TRBJ1-4, with a possible D match to TRBD1 (6 bases). V was clipped by 0 bases and J by 4 bases, with 10 bases between them. Germline V gene data show CDR1 as SGDLS and CDR2 as YYNGEE. The CDR3 spans 15 residues. The CDR3: CASSVGRGRNEKLFF. CDR3 nucleotides: TGTGCCAGCAGCGTAGGCAGGGGCCGTAATGAAAAACTGTTTTTT. The full variable domain, in which reference TRBV9 and TRBJ1-4 provide the parts outside the CDR3, is DSGVTQTPKHLITATGQRVTLRCSPRSGDLSVYWYQQSLDQGLQFLIQYYNGEERAKGNILERFSAQQFPDLHSELNLSSLELGDSALYFCASSVGRGRNEKLFFGSGTQLSVL.

By share of the sample, this clonotype is medium-sized (0.01 to 0.1%). The V and J genes are TRBV9 and TRBJ2-1, with a weak D call TRBD2 (5 bases). CDR3 length equals 14 residues. CDR1 SGDLS and CDR2 YYNGEE come from the germline V gene. V was shortened by 3 bases and J by 3 bases, with 10 bases between the two germline ends. CDR3 bases: TGTGCCAGCAGCGGCGGTGGGAGCTACAATGAGCAGTTCTTC. It codes for CASSGGGSYNEQFF.

This clonotype has a count of ten or more. The CDR3 is CASSVDRGPLITEAFF. CDR3 DNA: TGTGCCAGCAGCGTAGATCGGGGACCCTTGATCACTGAAGCTTTCTTT. This chain connects TRBV9 to TRBJ1-1, with D possibly matching TRBD1 (5 bases). This CDR3 is built from 16 residues. The germline gives CDR1 SGDLS, CDR2 YYNGEE. Trimming removed 0 bases from V and 4 bases from J, with 16 bases in between.

Ten or more counts support this clonotype. The rearrangement joins TRBV9 to TRBJ2-5; D possibly uses TRBD1 or TRBD2 (5 bases each). V gave up 3 bases and J gave up 2 bases, with 14 bases separating them. The CDR3 sequence is 15 residues long. CDR1 is SGDLS and CDR2 is YYNGEE in the germline V gene. CDR3 loop: CASSARDQRQETQYF. DNA for the CDR3: TGTGCCAGCAGCGCCCGGGACCAACGTCAAGAGACCCAGTACTTC.

The sample holds many counts of this clonotype. The V gene is TRBV9, the J gene TRBJ2-7, with D tentatively TRBD1 (5 bases). Looked up from germline, CDR1 is SGDLS and CDR2 is YYNGEE. This CDR3 contains 15 residues. Trimming shortened V by 0 bases and J by 0 bases, and 10 bases separated the two germline ends. The CDR3 loop is CASSVGAGNSYEQYF. As DNA, the CDR3 is TGTGCCAGCAGCGTAGGGGCAGGGAACTCCTACGAGCAGTACTTC.

V is TRBV9 and J is TRBJ2-3; 10 bases map to TRBD2. Germline V gene lookup returns CDR1 SGDLS and CDR2 YYNGEE. Trimming cost V 4 bases and J 1 base; bases outside gene matches: 3. The CDR3 loop spans 15 amino acids. This CDR3 reads CASSPGTSGTDTQYF. The DNA for the CDR3 is TGTGCCAGCAGCCCCGGGACTAGCGGCACAGATACGCAGTATTTT. Full variable domain (remainder filled in from reference TRBV9 and TRBJ2-3): DSGVTQTPKHLITATGQRVTLRCSPRSGDLSVYWYQQSLDQGLQFLIQYYNGEERAKGNILERFSAQQFPDLHSELNLSSLELGDSALYFCASSPGTSGTDTQYFGPGTRLTVL.

There are many counts of this clonotype. V and J are TRBV9 and TRBJ2-7; TRBD1 might be the D (5 bases). Germline V gene data show CDR1 as SGDLS and CDR2 as YYNGEE. V lost 0 bases and J lost 2, with 12 bases in between. This CDR3 region has 15 residues. The CDR3 spells CASSVGDSETYEQYF. CDR3 bases: TGTGCCAGCAGCGTAGGTGACAGTGAAACCTACGAGCAGTACTTC.

The table lists this clonotype with many counts. The rearrangement links TRBV9 to TRBJ1-2; possibly TRBD1 for D (6 bases). This CDR3 has 13 residues. The germline V gene has CDR1 SGDLS and CDR2 YYNGEE. Between the trimmed V and J ends, which lost 3 bases and 8 bases, there was a span of 14 bases. The CDR3 sequence is CASSETGRSGYTF. The CDR3, as DNA: TGTGCCAGCAGCGAGACAGGACGGAGCGGCTACACCTTC.

There are a few counts of this clonotype. This chain uses TRBV21-1 with TRBJ2-1; TRBD2, the D gene given by the table, was not confirmed from the DNA. TRBV21-1 is designated a pseudogene. There are 21 residues in the CDR3. This chain's CDR3 is CASSKVNNGASGPSSYNEQFF. CDR3 DNA sequence: TGTGCCAGCAGCAAAGTGAATAACGGGGCTAGCGGGCCAAGCTCCTACAATGAGCAGTTCTTC.

This clonotype was detected ten times or more. The chain has TRBV9 and TRBJ2-1; 7 bases fit TRBD2. The CDR3 spans 17 residues. Looked up from germline, CDR1 is SGDLS and CDR2 is YYNGEE. V was pared by 4 bases and J by 3 bases, with 13 bases of the junction left unmatched. The DNA for the CDR3 is TGTGCCAGCAGCTCGCGAGTGGGGAGGGAATTCTACAATGAGCAGTTCTTC. Amino acid sequence: CASSSRVGREFYNEQFF. Combining the CDR3 with reference TRBV9 and TRBJ2-1 gives the whole variable domain DSGVTQTPKHLITATGQRVTLRCSPRSGDLSVYWYQQSLDQGLQFLIQYYNGEERAKGNILERFSAQQFPDLHSELNLSSLELGDSALYFCASSSRVGREFYNEQFFGPGTRLTVL.

There are many counts of this clonotype. The CDR3 region has the DNA TGTGCCAGCAGCGTAGAGGGTGGGGAGGGCGAGCAGTACTTC. Its translation: CASSVEGGEGEQYF. The rearrangement uses TRBV9 and TRBJ2-7; TRBD2 matches at 7 bases. V gave up 0 bases and J gave up 6 bases; unmatched junction bases: 6. CDR1 and CDR2 from the germline V gene are SGDLS and YYNGEE. There are 14 residues in the CDR3.

Only a few counts were recorded for this clonotype. The CDR3 nucleotides read TGTGCCAGCAGCGCAGGGCCAAGCGGGCCTGACAATGAGCAGTTCTTC. Encoded protein: CASSAGPSGPDNEQFF. The V and J genes are TRBV9 and TRBJ2-1; perhaps TRBD2 as D (6 bases). Trimming shortened V by 3 bases and J by 5 bases, and 18 bases separated the two germline ends. The germline CDR1 and CDR2 sequences are SGDLS and YYNGEE. The CDR3 spans 16 residues.

This clonotype was recorded many times. The chain employs TRBV9 and TRBJ1-1; TRBD1 might be the D (6 bases). V gave up 3 bases and J gave up 0 bases, with 12 bases separating them. CDR3 size: 15 residues. Germline V gives CDR1 SGDLS, CDR2 YYNGEE. The CDR3 loop is CASSALTGLNTEAFF. The CDR3 nucleotides are TGTGCCAGCAGCGCCTTGACAGGTCTGAACACTGAAGCTTTCTTT.